The entry that follows covers one TCR beta chain sequence. Its antigen is currently unknown. The CDR3 runs to 15 residues. Germline V CDR1 and CDR2: KGHSH, LQKENI. V lost 4 bases and J 4 bases, leaving 16 bases between the germline ends. The data stem from a study of CD8 T cells in ankylosing spondylitis. Molecular-barcoded quantitative 5'-RACE produced these TCR beta libraries. TCRdb reanalysed the 5' RACE reads using MiXCR and keeps one entry per CDR3 protein. This sample has 750,000 to 850,000 distinct CDR3 sequences, with 12% found just once. Whole-study results and caveats: Seemingly distinctive of ankylosing spondylitis blood was a TCR beta motif formed by eight highly homologous variants.

The source is a male donor with ankylosing spondylitis. This chain uses TRBV18 with TRBJ1-1, with D possibly TRBD1 on 6 matching bases. The material sequenced was blood, either unsorted or a sorted T cell fraction (not recorded which). The CDR3 region is CASSQLSQGGTEAFF. CDR3 DNA sequence: TGTGCCAGCTCACAACTATCACAGGGAGGCACTGAAGCTTTCTTT.